The 14 T cell receptor beta chains reported below all come from one sample, sequenced in a study of early T cells in non-severe SARS-CoV-2 infection (dated by TCRdb to about 2021). The method was 5' RACE. Sequencing took place on a NextSeq 500. The raw public data were reprocessed by TCRdb itself: fastp quality trimming at Q25, MiXCR clonotype calling, in-frame beta chains only. Entries are consolidated by CDR3 protein sequence, retaining the most common genes and DNA. The sample table records around 80,000 distinct CDR3 sequences; approximately 14% of these occur just once. About 1.5% of the sample comes from the top ten. Sequencing input: whole blood. These receptors were taken from an adult who was a healthcare worker with PCR-confirmed SARS-CoV-2 infection or an uninfected control (not recorded which).

The chain employs TRBV7-9 and TRBJ2-2, with a tentative D call TRBD1 (5 bases). The CDR3 sequence is 17 residues long. The V end lost 5 bases, the J end lost 3 bases, and 19 bases lay between the germline ends. The germline CDR1 and CDR2 sequences are SEHNR and FQNEAQ (reference sequence). The CDR3 DNA reads TGTGCCAGCAGCCGTATGGGGCCCCGGGCGGACACCGGGGAGCTGTTTTTT. Amino acids: CASSRMGPRADTGELFF.

This sequence joins TRBV12-3 or TRBV12-4 and TRBJ1-1; perhaps TRBD1 as D (5 bases). The V and J ends lost 7 bases and 6 bases respectively, with 9 bases between them. The CDR3 is made up of 11 amino acids. CDR3 nucleotides: TGTGCCAGCACCCTGGGGGCTGAAGCTTTCTTT. This codes for CASTLGAEAFF.

This clonotype appeared a few times. This chain uses TRBV3-1 with TRBJ2-2, with 7 bases identical to TRBD1. The trim removed 3 bases at V and 0 bases at J, leaving 4 bases unmatched. The CDR3 length is 16 residues. Per the germline V gene, CDR1 is LGHDT and CDR2 is YNNKEL (reference sequence). CDR3 amino acids: CASSQLGGSNTGELFF. CDR3 nucleotide sequence: TGTGCCAGCAGCCAGCTAGGGGGCTCGAACACCGGGGAGCTGTTTTTT.

The sample holds a few counts of this clonotype. In DNA, the CDR3 is TGTGCCAGCAGTTTAGTAGCGGGGACAGGGTACAATGAGCAGTTCTTC. This codes for CASSLVAGTGYNEQFF. J is TRBJ2-1 and V is TRBV12-3 or TRBV12-4; D perhaps matches TRBD1 (9 bases). V lost 1 base and J 4 bases, leaving 14 bases between the germline ends. The CDR3 is 16 amino acids.

This clonotype was picked up many times. The chain joins TRBV6-6 to TRBJ1-5; 7 bases match TRBD1. From germline, CDR1 is MNHNY and CDR2 SVGAGI (reference sequence). V dropped 6 bases and J dropped 7; count of bases not matched to a gene: 9. The CDR3 runs 14 residues. In nucleotides, the CDR3 is TGTGCCAGCAGCCCGAGACAGGGTGACCAGCCCCAGCATTTT. Translation gives CASSPRQGDQPQHF.

This clonotype occurred many times. The gene calls are TRBV11-1 and TRBJ1-1; D gene uncertain. The CDR3 sequence is 13 residues long. Trimming pared 3 bases from V and 4 bases from J, leaving 9 bases between. CDR1 is SGHAT, CDR2 FQDESV, per germline (reference sequence). CDR3 bases: TGTGCCAGCAGCTTTGGCGGGCGCACTGAAGCTTTCTTT. Protein sequence: CASSFGGRTEAFF.

The chain employs TRBV30 and TRBJ1-4, with a possible D match to TRBD1 (5 bases). The CDR3 contains 15 residues. Trimming left V 0 bases short and J 3 bases short, with 11 bases between. Germline loops: CDR1 GTSNPN, CDR2 SVGIG (reference sequence). CDR3 amino acids: CAWSVRGRANEKLFF. The CDR3 coding sequence is TGTGCCTGGAGTGTAAGGGGTAGAGCTAATGAAAAACTGTTTTTT.

This clonotype came up many times. The chain couples TRBV29-1 to TRBJ1-1, with D hard to call. CDR3 size: 13 residues. With 4 bases removed from V and 0 bases from J, the gap between germline ends came to 9 bases. Germline V CDR1 and CDR2: SQVTM, ANQGSEA. The CDR3 sequence: CSVARQVNTEAFF. Here the CDR3 DNA reads TGCAGCGTTGCCCGCCAGGTGAACACTGAAGCTTTCTTT.

This clonotype was detected a few times. This sequence joins TRBV12-3 or TRBV12-4 and TRBJ1-1, with D unresolved. CDR3 size: 14 residues. The V end lost 7 bases, the J end lost 0 bases, and 12 bases lay between the germline ends. CDR3 DNA sequence: TGTGCCAGCACCATAACAGTCATGAACACTGAAGCTTTCTTT. Protein sequence: CASTITVMNTEAFF.

This clonotype showed up many times. The chain has TRBV2 and TRBJ1-2; D remains ambiguous. The germline V gene encodes CDR1 SNHLY and CDR2 FYNNEI. The germline V and J ends were trimmed by 3 bases and 0 bases, with 11 bases remaining between them. CDR3 length: 15 residues. The CDR3 loop is CASSEKVTSNYGYTF. CDR3 coding DNA: TGTGCCAGCAGTGAGAAGGTCACCTCTAACTATGGCTACACCTTC.

There are a few counts of this clonotype. The chain combines TRBV3-1 with TRBJ1-1, with D perhaps matching TRBD1 (6 bases). The CDR3 has 15 residues. V dropped 4 bases and J dropped 3 bases, with 15 bases sitting between them. Germline CDR1 reads LGHDT; CDR2 reads YNNKEL (reference sequence). DNA for the CDR3: TGTGCCAGCAGCCCCTGGGGGGGCGCACACACTGAAGCTTTCTTT. Translating gives CASSPWGGAHTEAFF.

This clonotype was detected many times. The V gene is TRBV29-1, the J gene TRBJ2-7; D unresolved. The ends were cut back, 6 bases at V and 7 bases at J, with 19 bases in the middle. Germline CDR1 reads SQVTM; CDR2 reads ANQGSEA. The CDR3 sequence is 13 residues long. This CDR3 reads CSVAPGPAPEQYF. In DNA, the CDR3 is TGCAGCGTCGCCCCGGGCCCAGCTCCGGAGCAGTACTTC.

The chain is built from TRBV6-5 and TRBJ2-7, with D unresolved. The CDR3 is 17 residues long. Trimming left V 0 bases short and J 0 bases short, with 15 bases between. CDR1 is MNHEY and CDR2 is SVGAGI in the germline V gene. The CDR3 spells CASSYSPPGFLSYEQYF. In DNA form, the CDR3 reads TGTGCCAGCAGTTACTCACCCCCCGGGTTCCTCTCCTACGAGCAGTACTTC.

CDR3 sequence reads: CASSHKGDTQYF. The CDR3 DNA sequence: TGTGCCAGCAGCCACAAAGGCGATACGCAGTATTTT. The chain combines TRBV7-9 with TRBJ2-3; D is ambiguous. The ends were cut back, 5 bases at V and 6 bases at J, with 9 bases in the middle. The CDR3 sequence is 12 residues long. CDR1 and CDR2 (germline): SEHNR, FQNEAQ (reference sequence).